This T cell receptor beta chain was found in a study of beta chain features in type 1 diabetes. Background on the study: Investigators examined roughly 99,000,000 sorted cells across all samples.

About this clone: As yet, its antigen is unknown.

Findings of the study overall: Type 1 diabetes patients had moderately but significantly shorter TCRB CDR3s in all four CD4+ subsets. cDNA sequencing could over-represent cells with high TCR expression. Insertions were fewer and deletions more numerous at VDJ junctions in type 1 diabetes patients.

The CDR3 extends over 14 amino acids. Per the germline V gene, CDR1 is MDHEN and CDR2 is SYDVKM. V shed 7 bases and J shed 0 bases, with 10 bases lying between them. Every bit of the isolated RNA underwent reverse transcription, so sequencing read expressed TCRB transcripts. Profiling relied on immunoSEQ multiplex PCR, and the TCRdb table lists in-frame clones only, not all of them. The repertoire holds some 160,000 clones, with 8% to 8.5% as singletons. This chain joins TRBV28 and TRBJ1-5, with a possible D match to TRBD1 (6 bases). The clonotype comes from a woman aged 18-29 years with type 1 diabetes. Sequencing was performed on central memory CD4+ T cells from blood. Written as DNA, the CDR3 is TGTGCCAGCAATACAGGGTATAGCAATCAGCCCCAGCATTTT. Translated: CASNTGYSNQPQHF.